The present T cell receptor (beta chain) was sequenced within a study of cytomegalovirus exposure and HLA in healthy donors. Findings and caveats of the study: A likely sequencing artifact accounted for one observed cluster of highly shared sequence variants. Roughly even sequencing depth across donors was the assumption behind the presence/absence analyses. Versus the approximately 700-donor mean, an Asian-associated ancestry cluster reportedly showed fewer N-insertions in a later analysis.

CDR3 length: 16 residues. In germline, CDR1 is SGHVS, CDR2 FQNEAQ. V dropped 5 bases and J dropped 6 bases, with 21 bases sitting between them. Primers: 60 Vbeta forward and 13 Jbeta reverse. Method: immunoSEQ multiplex PCR; TCRdb's copy keeps in-frame clones and lacks some. The sample records 200,000 or so clones, roughly 84% being singletons. A single count supports this clone. What it recognizes is unknown. The clonotype originates from a boy younger than 18 in good health and CMV-seronegative. J is TRBJ2-3 and V is TRBV7-8; D is possibly TRBD2 (6 bases). Specimen: PBMCs. The CDR3 DNA is TGTGCCAGCAGCCCCATCTTCGGGGAGGTCAGGGATACGCAGTATTTT. Translation gives CASSPIFGEVRDTQYF.